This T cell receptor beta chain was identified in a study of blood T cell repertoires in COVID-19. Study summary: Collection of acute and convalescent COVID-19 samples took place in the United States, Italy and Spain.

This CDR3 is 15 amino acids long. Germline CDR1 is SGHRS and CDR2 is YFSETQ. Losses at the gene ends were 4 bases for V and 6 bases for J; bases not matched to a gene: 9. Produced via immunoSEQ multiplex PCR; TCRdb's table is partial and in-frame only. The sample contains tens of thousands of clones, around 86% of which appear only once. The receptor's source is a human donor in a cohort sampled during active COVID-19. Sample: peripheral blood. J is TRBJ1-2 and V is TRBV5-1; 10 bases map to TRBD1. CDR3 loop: CASSTDRGERNGYTF. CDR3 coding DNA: TGCGCCAGCAGCACGGACAGGGGGGAAAGGAATGGCTACACCTTC.